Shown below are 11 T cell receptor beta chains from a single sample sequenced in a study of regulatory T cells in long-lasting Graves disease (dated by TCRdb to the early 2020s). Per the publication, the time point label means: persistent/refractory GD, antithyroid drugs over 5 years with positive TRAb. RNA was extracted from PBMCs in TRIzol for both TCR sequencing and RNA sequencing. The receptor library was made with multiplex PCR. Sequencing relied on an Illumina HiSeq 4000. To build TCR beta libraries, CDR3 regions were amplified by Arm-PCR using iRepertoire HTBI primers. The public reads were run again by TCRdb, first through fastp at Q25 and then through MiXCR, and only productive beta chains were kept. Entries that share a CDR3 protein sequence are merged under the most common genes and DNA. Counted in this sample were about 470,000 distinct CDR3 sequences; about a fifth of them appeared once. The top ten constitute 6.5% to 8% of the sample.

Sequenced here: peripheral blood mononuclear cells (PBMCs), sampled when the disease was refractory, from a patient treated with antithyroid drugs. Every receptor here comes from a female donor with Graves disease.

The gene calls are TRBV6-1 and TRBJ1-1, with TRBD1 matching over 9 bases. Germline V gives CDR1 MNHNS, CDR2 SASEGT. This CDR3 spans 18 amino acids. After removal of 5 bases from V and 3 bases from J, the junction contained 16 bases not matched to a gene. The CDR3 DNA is TGTGCCAGCAGTCCCACCTACAGGGGGCGCAGGGCGGACACTGAAGCTTTCTTT. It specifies CASSPTYRGRRADTEAFF.

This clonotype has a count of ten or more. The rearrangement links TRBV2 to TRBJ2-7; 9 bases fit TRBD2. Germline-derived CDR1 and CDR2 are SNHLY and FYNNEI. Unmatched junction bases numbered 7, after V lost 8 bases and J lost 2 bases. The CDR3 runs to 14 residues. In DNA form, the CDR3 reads TGTGCCAGCGGACGAGGACTAGCGCCCTACGAGCAGTACTTC. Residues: CASGRGLAPYEQYF.

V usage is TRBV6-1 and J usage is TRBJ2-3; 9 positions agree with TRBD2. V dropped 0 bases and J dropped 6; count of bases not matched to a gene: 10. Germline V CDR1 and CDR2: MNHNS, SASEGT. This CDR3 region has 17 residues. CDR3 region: CASSEALTSGRTDTQYF. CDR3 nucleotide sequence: TGTGCCAGCAGTGAAGCCCTGACTAGCGGCAGAACGGATACGCAGTATTTT.

The CDR3 nucleotides are TGTGCCAGCAGGCCGGGACAGAGCATGAACACTGAAGCTTTCTTT. This encodes CASRPGQSMNTEAFF. The chain recombines TRBV6-1 with TRBJ1-1; 7 nucleotides match TRBD1. Germline V gene data show CDR1 as MNHNS and CDR2 as SASEGT. The CDR3 totals 15 residues. Trimming took 6 bases from V and 0 from J; bases not matched to a gene: 7.

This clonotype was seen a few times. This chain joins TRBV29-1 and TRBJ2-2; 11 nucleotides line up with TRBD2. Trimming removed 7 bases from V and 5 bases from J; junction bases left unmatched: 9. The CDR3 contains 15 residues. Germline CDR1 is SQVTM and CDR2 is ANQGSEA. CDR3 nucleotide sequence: TGCAGCGGGGGGGTAGCGGGAGGGAGGACCGGGGAGCTGTTTTTT. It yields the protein CSGGVAGGRTGELFF.

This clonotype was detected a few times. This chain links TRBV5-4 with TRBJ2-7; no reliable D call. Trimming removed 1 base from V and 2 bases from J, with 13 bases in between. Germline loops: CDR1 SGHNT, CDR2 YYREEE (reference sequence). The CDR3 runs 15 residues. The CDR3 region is CASSLYKEGPYEQYF. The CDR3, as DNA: TGTGCCAGCAGCTTGTATAAGGAAGGGCCCTACGAGCAGTACTTC.

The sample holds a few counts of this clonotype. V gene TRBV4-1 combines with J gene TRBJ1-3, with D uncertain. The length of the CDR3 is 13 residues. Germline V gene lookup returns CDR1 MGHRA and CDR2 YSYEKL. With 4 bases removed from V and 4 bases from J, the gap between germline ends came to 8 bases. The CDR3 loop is CASSLDTGNTIYF. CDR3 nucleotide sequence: TGCGCCAGCAGCCTAGACACGGGAAACACCATATATTTT.

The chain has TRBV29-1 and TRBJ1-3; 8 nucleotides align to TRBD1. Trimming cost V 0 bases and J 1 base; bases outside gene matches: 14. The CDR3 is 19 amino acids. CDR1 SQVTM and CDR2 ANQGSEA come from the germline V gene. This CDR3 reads CSVEDPKRTGPESGNTIYF. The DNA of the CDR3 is TGCAGCGTTGAAGACCCGAAGAGGACAGGGCCTGAGTCTGGAAACACCATATATTTT.

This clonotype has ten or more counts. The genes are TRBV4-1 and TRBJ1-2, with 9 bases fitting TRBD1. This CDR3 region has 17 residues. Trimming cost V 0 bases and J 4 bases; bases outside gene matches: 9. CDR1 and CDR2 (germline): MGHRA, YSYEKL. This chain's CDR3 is CASSQEESGQGIYGYTF. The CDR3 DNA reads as TGCGCCAGCAGCCAAGAAGAGTCGGGACAGGGAATCTATGGCTACACCTTC.

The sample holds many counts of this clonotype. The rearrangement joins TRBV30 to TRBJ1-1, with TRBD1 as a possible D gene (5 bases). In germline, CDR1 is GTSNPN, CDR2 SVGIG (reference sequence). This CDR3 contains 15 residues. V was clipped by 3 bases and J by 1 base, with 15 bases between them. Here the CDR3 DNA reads TGTGCCTGGAGCCCGGTTGGCAGGGCGAACACTGAAGCTTTCTTT. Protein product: CAWSPVGRANTEAFF. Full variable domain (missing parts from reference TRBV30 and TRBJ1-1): SQTIHQWPATLVQPVGSPLSLECTVEGTSNPNLYWYRQAAGRGLQLLFYSVGIGQISSEVPQNLSASRPQDRQFILSSKKLLLSDSGFYLCAWSPVGRANTEAFFGQGTRLTVV.

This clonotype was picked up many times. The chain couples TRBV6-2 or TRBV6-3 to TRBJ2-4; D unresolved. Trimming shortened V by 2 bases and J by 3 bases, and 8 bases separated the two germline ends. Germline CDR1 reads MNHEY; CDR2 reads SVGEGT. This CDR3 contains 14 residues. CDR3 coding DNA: TGTGCCAGCAGTTACGACGGTGGCAAAAACATTCAGTACTTC. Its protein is CASSYDGGKNIQYF.